The sequence of this T cell receptor (beta chain) was determined in a study of cytomegalovirus exposure and HLA in healthy donors. This table comes from immunoSEQ multiplex PCR, and its TCRdb copy is limited to in-frame clones, with some not included. In the table there are some 150,000 clones, over 80% of which are singletons. Material for sequencing was PBMCs. The source of this sequence is a woman under 40 in good health and CMV-seropositive.

The CDR3 protein is CASSRGGEETQYF. CDR3 bases: TGTGCCAGCAGCCGGGGTGGGGAAGAGACCCAGTACTTC. The chain links TRBV7-2 to TRBJ2-5; D might be TRBD2 (5 bases). The CDR3 consists of 13 residues. V was cut by 5 bases and J by 3 bases, with 10 bases left in between. Per the germline V gene, CDR1 is SGHTA and CDR2 is FQGNSA.